This T cell receptor (beta chain) appears in the sequencing data of a study of T cells in Graves' hyperthyroidism and ophthalmopathy. Background on the study: Peripheral blood draws took place at initial diagnosis, ahead of any treatment.

Calling Graves' hyperthyroidism stable meant ophthalmopathy did not progress within 18 months. Regions amplified from RNA transcripts were the TCR beta CDR3 regions. The HTBI primer set was used in a first-round RT-PCR of the TCR CDR3. TCRdb passed the multiplex PCR reads through MiXCR, listing each CDR3 protein once. The sample includes roughly 100,000 distinct CDR3 sequences, roughly half of them seen just once. This clonotype was observed at least ten times. This CDR3 has 13 amino acids. J gave up 2 bases and V 6 bases, and 4 bases lay outside the gene matches. Germline V gene data show CDR1 as SQVTM and CDR2 as ANQGSEA.

The V gene is TRBV29-1, the J gene TRBJ1-2; TRBD1 matches 9 bases. The source is a woman aged 35 to 49 with Graves' hyperthyroidism. Specimen: blood. The CDR3 coding sequence is TGCAGCGTGTGGGACAGGGTCAACTATGGCTACACCTTC. Encoded protein: CSVWDRVNYGYTF.